Listed below are T cell receptor beta chains from one sample, sequenced in a study of blood T cell repertoires in COVID-19. Here immunoSEQ multiplex PCR was the method, and the copy in TCRdb shows in-frame clones only, minus some. The data contain tens of thousands of clones, about four fifths of them seen just once; the ten biggest clones take up under 30%. What was sequenced was peripheral blood. The receptors were gathered from a human donor with acute or convalescent COVID-19. The donor label of this sample is uncertain. Each CDR3 is given with its conserved first and last residue. The D gene is left open where the match is weak. The listing skips clone size in some rows; elsewhere it reads once, few, many or a size class.

j_call clone_size d_call v_call cdr3_nt cdr3_aa
TRBJ2-3 . . TRBV27 TGTGCCAGCAGTTTATACCCCGGACTAGGGGGAGATACGCAGTATTTT CASSLYPGLGGDTQYF
TRBJ2-1 . TRBD2 TRBV27 TGTGCCAGCTACCCACTGACTAGCGTGGGAGAGCAGTTCTTC CASYPLTSVGEQFF
TRBJ2-1 . . TRBV6-6 TGTGCCAGCAGTTACCGGGAAGGTCGGCAGTTCTTC CASSYREGRQFF
TRBJ2-3 . . TRBV9 TGTGCCAGCAGCGTAGGCGGTAGCACAGATACGCAGTATTTT CASSVGGSTDTQYF
TRBJ2-2 . TRBD1 TRBV6-1 TGTGCCAGCAGTGAACGGGACAGGGGGTACTCCGGGGAGCTGTTTTTT CASSERDRGYSGELFF
TRBJ2-7 . TRBD1 TRBV19 TGTGCCAGTAGTTTTAGTCCGCCAATACGGGACAGGGGCTACGAGCAGTACTTC CASSFSPPIRDRGYEQYF
TRBJ2-1 . TRBD2 TRBV5-1 TGCGCCAGCAGGGCGCTAGCGGGAAGGAATGAGCAGTTCTTC CASRALAGRNEQFF
TRBJ2-1 . . TRBV28 TGTGCCATCAATGAAATGGGGCGGGAGCAGTTCTTC CAINEMGREQFF
TRBJ1-2 . TRBD1 TRBV18 TGTGCCAGCTCAAGCAGGGGGCGCGTTAATGGCTACACCTTC CASSSRGRVNGYTF
TRBJ1-5 . . TRBV6-5 TGTGCCAGCAGTCCCGCAGGTGGGAGTCAGCCCCAGCATTTT CASSPAGGSQPQHF
TRBJ2-2 . . TRBV7-9 TGTGCCAGCAGCTTAGTAACAGGGATGAACACCGGGGAGCTGTTTTTT CASSLVTGMNTGELFF
TRBJ2-7 once TRBD2 TRBV7-2 TGTGCCAGCAGCTTAGGGGGTTTGGGACTAGCGGGGGTCGAGCAGTACTTC CASSLGGLGLAGVEQYF
TRBJ2-4 . TRBD1 TRBV7-2 TGTGCCAGCAGCGAAAATAGGGGACAGGGTGGCATTCAGTACTTC CASSENRGQGGIQYF
TRBJ2-1 . . TRBV7-2 TGTGCCAGCAGCCCGGCGCCTAGCGAAGACAATGAGCAGTTCTTC CASSPAPSEDNEQFF
TRBJ2-3 . TRBD1 TRBV14 TGTGCCAGCAGCCGGACAGGGGTCACCACAGATACGCAGTATTTT CASSRTGVTTDTQYF
TRBJ2-3 . TRBD1 TRBV5-1 TGCGCCAGCGGGGGACAGCGAACCACAGATACGCAGTATTTT CASGGQRTTDTQYF
TRBJ1-4 . TRBD1 TRBV4-3 TGCGCCAGCAGCCCCCAGACAGGGCGGTCTGAAAAACTGTTTTTT CASSPQTGRSEKLFF
TRBJ2-3 . . TRBV11-2 TGTGCCAGCAGCTTAGTGCTAGCAGCAGATACGCAGTATTTT CASSLVLAADTQYF
TRBJ2-3 few TRBD1 TRBV6-4 TGTGCCAGCAGTGGCGGACAGGGAGATTATACGCAGTATTTT CASSGGQGDYTQYF
TRBJ1-4 . . TRBV7-2 TGTGCCAGCAGCGCATCTAGTGCAACTAATGAAAAACTGTTTTTT CASSASSATNEKLFF
TRBJ2-7 . . TRBV5-1 TGCGCCAGCAGCTTCGGGGTCCCTTCCTCCTACGAGCAGTACTTC CASSFGVPSSYEQYF
TRBJ2-3 . TRBD2 TRBV7-8 TGTGCCAGCAGCTGGGGACTAGCAGCCAGCCCAGATACGCAGTATTTT CASSWGLAASPDTQYF
TRBJ2-5 . . TRBV4-1 TGCGCCAGCAGCCAAGGAAGGGGGGGGGAAGAGACCCAGTACTTC CASSQGRGGEETQYF
TRBJ1-4 . TRBD1 TRBV5-1 TGCGCCAGCAGCAGGGACAGTTGGGGAGATGAAAAACTGTTTTTT CASSRDSWGDEKLFF
TRBJ2-2 . . TRBV7-2 TGTGCCAGCAGCCAACCCCCTATCGGTCCTAGTTCGATCGGGGAACTGTTTTTT CASSQPPIGPSSIGELFF
TRBJ1-6 . . TRBV6-6 TGTGCCAGCAGTTACTTTGAGGGAACGAATTCACCCCTCCACTTT CASSYFEGTNSPLHF